Each of the 13 T cell receptor beta chains below was sequenced from the same sample in a study of glioma-infiltrating T cells after dendritic cell vaccination. The time point is: after dendritic cell vaccination, including at tumor progression/relapse. Data came from immunoSEQ multiplex PCR; TCRdb stores just in-frame clones and leaves some out. Of roughly 100,000 clones listed, around 90% are singletons. The sequences come from blood, collected after dendritic cell vaccination. Every receptor here comes from a human donor with glioblastoma.

As DNA, the CDR3 is TGTGCCAGCAGCGTAGAGATCGAGACTGAAGCTTTCTTT. Translating it yields CASSVEIETEAFF. The chain has TRBV9 and TRBJ1-1; no clear D. This CDR3 is 13 amino acids long. Germline V gene sequence: CDR1 SGDLS, CDR2 YYNGEE. Deletions cut 0 bases from V and 5 bases from J, with 8 bases between.

The chain uses TRBV7-8 and TRBJ1-3, with 9 bases lining up with TRBD1. Germline assignment: CDR1 SGHVS and CDR2 FQNEAQ. The CDR3 length is 15 residues. The V segment lost 5 bases and the J segment 2 bases; nucleotides outside the gene matches: 4. The chain's CDR3 is CASSRDRAAGNTIYF. CDR3 coding DNA: TGTGCCAGCAGCCGGGACAGGGCTGCTGGAAACACCATATATTTT.

The chain is built from TRBV5-1 and TRBJ1-1; D call uncertain. Trimming stripped 2 bases from V and 1 base from J, with 6 bases between. The CDR3 loop spans 13 amino acids. Germline V gene lookup returns CDR1 SGHRS and CDR2 YFSETQ. The CDR3 loop reads CASSFTPNTEAFF. In DNA form, the CDR3 reads TGCGCCAGCAGCTTCACTCCGAACACTGAAGCTTTCTTT. The whole variable domain, filled in from reference TRBV5-1 and TRBJ1-1, reads KAGVTQTPRYLIKTRGQQVTLSCSPISGHRSVSWYQQTPGQGLQFLFEYFSETQRNKGNFPGRFSGRQFSNSRSEMNVSTLELGDSALYLCASSFTPNTEAFFGQGTRLTVV.

This chain uses TRBV6-1 with TRBJ2-6, with D possibly matching TRBD1 (6 bases). CDR3 length: 14 amino acids. V lost 5 bases, J lost 4 bases, and 9 bases lay in between. From germline, CDR1 is MNHNS and CDR2 SASEGT. CDR3 bases: TGTGCCAGCAGTCTCGGACAGGGGGCCAACGTCCTGACTTTC. Its protein product is CASSLGQGANVLTF.

This clone was seen a single time. This chain uses TRBV6-1 with TRBJ2-5; D remains unclear. The CDR3 is 12 residues long. The V end was cut by 4 bases, the J end by 5 bases, with 8 bases between. The germline gives CDR1 MNHNS, CDR2 SASEGT. CDR3 coding DNA: TGTGCCAGCAGTGCCCCCGAGGAGACCCAGTACTTC. Encoded protein: CASSAPEETQYF.

This clone was observed a handful of times. V and J are TRBV28 and TRBJ2-7; D is possibly TRBD2 (6 bases). Per germline, CDR1 MDHEN and CDR2 SYDVKM. The CDR3 runs 16 residues. V was pared by 6 bases and J by 0 bases, with 18 bases between. CDR3 sequence (DNA): TGTGCCAGCAGACTGTCGGGAGCCGGGCTCTCCTACGAGCAGTACTTC. It codes for CASRLSGAGLSYEQYF.

This chain links TRBV21-1 with TRBJ2-7; no check of the table's D call, TRBD1, against the DNA was made. TRBV21-1 is a known pseudogene. This CDR3 is built from 20 residues. This CDR3 reads CASIGQGLFTMNGGFYEQYF. CDR3 bases: TGTGCCAGCATCGGACAGGGGCTTTTTACTATGAATGGTGGATTCTACGAGCAGTACTTC.

This clone was recorded only once. The gene calls are TRBV9 and TRBJ1-3, with TRBD1 as a possible D gene (6 bases). From germline, CDR1 is SGDLS and CDR2 YYNGEE. Trimming stripped 9 bases from V and 0 bases from J, with 13 bases between. The CDR3 spans 14 residues. CDR3 sequence: CATGRGGSGNTIYF. The CDR3 coding sequence is TGTGCCACGGGCCGAGGGGGCTCTGGAAACACCATATATTTT.

The CDR3 sequence is CASSPRDSSGIQYF. The CDR3 DNA reads TGCGCCAGCAGCCCCCGGGACAGTAGTGGCATTCAGTACTTC. This chain joins TRBV5-1 and TRBJ2-4; 7 bases line up with TRBD1. The CDR3 is made up of 14 amino acids. Germline V gene lookup returns CDR1 SGHRS and CDR2 YFSETQ. Trimming took 4 bases from V and 9 from J; bases not matched to a gene: 10.

The chain has TRBV27 and TRBJ2-5; 8 nucleotides match TRBD2. Losses at the gene ends were 0 bases for V and 5 bases for J; bases not matched to a gene: 5. Germline V gene sequence: CDR1 MNHEY, CDR2 SMNVEV (reference sequence). The CDR3 totals 15 residues. The CDR3 is CASSLSTSGGETQYF. The CDR3 coding sequence is TGTGCCAGCAGTTTATCTACTAGCGGTGGGGAGACCCAGTACTTC.

In its sample, this clone was seen a few times. The chain employs TRBV9 and TRBJ1-5; D is undetermined. The CDR3 has 13 residues. Per germline, CDR1 SGDLS and CDR2 YYNGEE. Between the trimmed V and J ends, which lost 2 bases and 4 bases, there was a span of 7 bases. Here the CDR3 reads CASSVSNNQPQHF. As DNA, the CDR3 is TGTGCCAGCAGCGTGTCTAATAATCAGCCCCAGCATTTT.

This clone was found a few times. The gene calls are TRBV7-9 and TRBJ1-1; D is possibly TRBD1 (6 bases). Trimming shortened V by 5 bases and J by 1 base, and 14 bases separated the two germline ends. The CDR3 has 15 amino acids. In germline, CDR1 is SEHNR, CDR2 FQNEAQ (reference sequence). DNA of the CDR3: TGTGCCAGCAGCCCGCCTGGGGGCCAGAACACTGAAGCTTTCTTT. Its protein is CASSPPGGQNTEAFF.

The rearrangement joins TRBV5-1 to TRBJ2-1; D possibly corresponds to TRBD2 (5 bases). V was cut by 6 bases and J by 1 base, with 8 bases left in between. The CDR3 consists of 13 residues. Germline V lookup: CDR1 SGHRS, CDR2 YFSETQ. CDR3 nucleotides: TGCGCCAGCATGAGGGAGTCCTACAATGAGCAGTTCTTC. Its protein product is CASMRESYNEQFF.